This TCR beta chain was identified in a study of blood T cells in healthy people across ages (dated by TCRdb to 2013 to 2016). At the level of the whole study: Template switching captured roughly one uniquely barcoded TCR beta cDNA molecule per two T cells in model experiments. Age-related changes in TCR beta repertoire diversity were measured in the study by deep sequencing normalized with unique cDNA molecular identifiers. The donors were divided into four age groups: young (average approximately 16 years), middle-aged (about 39), aged (approximately 62) and long-lived (about 80). To avoid experimental bias, donors of different ages were randomly spread across the sequencing lanes. Using the same blood draw, the study looked at two additional independent replicas of 1 million unique cDNA reads for two donors, one aged 18 to 30 and the other aged 80 or older.

Library preparation used 5' RACE. Sequencing relied on an Illumina HiSeq 2500. A second PCR of roughly 7 to 11 cycles was performed with a sample-barcoded 5' primer and a J-beta primer mix. A unique molecular identifier was introduced onto each TCR beta cDNA molecule by a template-switch 5' adaptor carrying 12 random nucleotides. At least 2.5 million CDR3-containing paired-end reads were obtained from each sample. All of the RNA was converted into first-strand cDNA using the Mint cDNA synthesis kit, with a TRBC-specific oligonucleotide serving as the primer. Following uracil-DNA glycosylase treatment, all cDNA underwent a first 18-cycle PCR with the universal primers M1SS and BC2_uni_R. Turning to the authors' computational methods: Each sample was normalized by randomly selecting 1 million high-quality reads, each carrying a distinct molecular identifier. Reads sharing molecular identifiers were discarded rather than binned into consensus sequences. MiTCR, with a Q25 quality threshold and the strictest error-elimination algorithm, was used for CDR3 identification, clonotype clustering and error correction. A nonparametric unseen species model with Euler transformation was used to estimate lower-bound total TCR beta diversity. In-frame beta chains were kept once TCRdb had trimmed the public reads at Q25 with fastp and called clones with MiXCR. Entries are consolidated by CDR3 protein sequence, retaining the most common genes and DNA. The V and J calls were determined by TCRdb, not by the authors. The sample profile shows about 1.6 million distinct CDR3 sequences; roughly 32% of them were found once. 11% of the sample goes to the ten largest clones.

On this clonotype itself: What antigen it recognizes has not been identified. Per-base quality was not reported, and no clone a single base away is much larger than it.

The roughly 37 donors, aged about 6 to 100 years, were systemically healthy Caucasian individuals from Russia. Roughly 9.5 milliliters of peripheral blood were drawn from each donor into EDTA-treated Vacutainer tubes. PBMCs were isolated by Ficoll-Paque density-gradient centrifugation, with at least 6 million obtained per sample. Total RNA was extracted from PBMCs with Trizol reagent, with at least 6 micrograms obtained per sample. For every donor, flow cytometry on a PBMC aliquot measured the percentage of naive CD45RAhigh/CD27high T cells. CDR1 and CDR2, looked up from the germline V gene (reference sequence), are GTSNPN and SVGIG. The CDR3 holds 14 amino acids from the cysteine to the phenylalanine. Solely the CDR3 DNA is kept, with 42 bases framed from the first base. Trimming at the junction amounts to 4 bases on V and 4 bases on J, and the germline ends lie 16 bases apart. Study-wide findings and limitations: Because the CMV infection status of the donors was unknown, age-related changes in expanded clonotypes may potentially have been confounded. Estimates of total diversity based on one million sequenced T cells were considered lower bounds and underestimates. Observed TCR beta diversity correlated strongly with the percentage of naive T cells measured by flow cytometry. As age increased, observed TCR beta diversity per million T cells dropped in a roughly linear way, and a significant reduction was already evident by age 40. The long-lived group showed more naive CD4+ T cells, fewer expanded clones and increased TCR diversity than the aged group, suggesting age selection. Since profiling was done on bulk unsorted PBMCs, naive and antigen-experienced compartments could not be conclusively compared.

The sequence derives from a woman between 25 and 40 years old in good health. Sequences were obtained from blood. Recombination connected TRBV30 to TRBJ2-5; the D gene is possibly TRBD2, with 6 bases matching. Here the CDR3 is given as CAWKGTSRPETQYF. The DNA sequence reads TGTGCCTGGAAGGGGACTTCTAGACCAGAGACCCAGTACTTC. Supplemented by the reference TRBV30 and TRBJ2-5 proteins around the CDR3, the complete variable domain is SQTIHQWPATLVQPVGSPLSLECTVEGTSNPNLYWYRQAAGRGLQLLFYSVGIGQISSEVPQNLSASRPQDRQFILSSKKLLLSDSGFYLCAWKGTSRPETQYFGPGTRLLVL.